The rows below give T cell receptor beta chains drawn from one sample of a study of type 1 regulatory T cells. These receptors have no known antigen. MiXCR, run by TCRdb on the reads, gives a single entry per CDR3 protein. The data hold fewer than 70,000 distinct CDR3 sequences, with around 63% observed a single time. The sequenced material came from cultured T cells, either the whole culture or a sorted T cell fraction (not recorded which). The receptors come from a human donor in good health. CDR3s include the opening cysteine and the closing phenylalanine or tryptophan. The D gene is left open where the match is weak. The size field is filled for only some rows; it gives once, few, many or a size class.

size	length	V	J	D	DNA	CDR3
NA	16	TRBV6-2/TRBV6-3	TRBJ2-1	NA	TGTGCCAGCAGTTACGGTGGCTTTTCTACCTTAGATGAGCAGTTCTTC	CASSYGGFSTLDEQFF
once	14	TRBV11-2	TRBJ2-1	NA	TGTGCCAGCAGCTTAGTTTCCCCACAGGGTGAGCAGTTCTTC	CASSLVSPQGEQFF
NA	13	TRBV3-1	TRBJ1-2	NA	TGTGCCAGCAGCCAAGGGTCCGTTCACGGCTACACCTTC	CASSQGSVHGYTF
NA	15	TRBV20-1	TRBJ2-7	TRBD2	TGCAGTGCCGGACTAGCGGGAGGCCCTGACTACGAGCAGTACTTC	CSAGLAGGPDYEQYF
once	21	TRBV12-5	TRBJ2-1	NA	TGTGCTAGTGGTTTGTCCACGGACCCCCACCAAGTACTAAGCTCCTACAATGAGCAGTTCTTC	CASGLSTDPHQVLSSYNEQFF
NA	15	TRBV5-1	TRBJ2-3	TRBD1	TGCGCCAGCAGCCTGAGGGGGCTAGCAATAGATACGCAGTATTTT	CASSLRGLAIDTQYF
NA	17	TRBV7-8	TRBJ2-3	TRBD1	TGTGCCAGCAACCCTTTCTCCGGGACAGGAAAGACAGATACGCAGTATTTT	CASNPFSGTGKTDTQYF
NA	14	TRBV5-1	TRBJ2-1	NA	TGCGCCAGCAGCTACGGGACTCGTGAGAATGAGCAGTTCTTC	CASSYGTRENEQFF
NA	15	TRBV30	TRBJ1-4	NA	TGTGCCTGGAGTGAAAAAGGACATACTAATGAAAAACTGTTTTTT	CAWSEKGHTNEKLFF
NA	12	TRBV10-3	TRBJ2-1	NA	TGTGCCATCAGTGTAGGGGCCGATGAGCAGTTCTTC	CAISVGADEQFF
NA	17	TRBV7-2	TRBJ2-3	TRBD1	TGTGCCAGCAGCTTCGGAGGGGGACAGGGGGCCGCAGATACGCAGTATTTT	CASSFGGGQGAADTQYF
NA	14	TRBV15	TRBJ2-7	NA	TGTGCCACCTCGCCGCAAGCGGGTTCCTACGAGCAGTACTTC	CATSPQAGSYEQYF